The clone carrying this T cell receptor (beta chain) was counted only a few times. The record originates from a study of blood T cells in healthy people across ages. Trimming removed 0 bases from V and 1 base from J, with 13 bases in between. In germline, CDR1 is SGDLS, CDR2 YYNGEE. The CDR3 has 16 residues. For the second PCR, which ran for about 6 to 11 cycles, a sample-barcoded 5' primer and a J-beta primer mix were used. MiXCR was run by TCRdb on the 5' RACE reads, yielding one entry per CDR3 protein. The repertoire includes 1.6 million or so distinct CDR3 sequences, 30% to 35% of them detected once, and around 10% sits in the top ten.

Sequencing used blood. This sequence joins TRBV9 and TRBJ2-5; TRBD2 might be the D (7 bases). The receptor comes from a woman under 40 in good health. The CDR3 region has the DNA TGTGCCAGCAGCGTAGGGATGGGAGGGGGCCAAGAGACCCAGTACTTC. It is translated as CASSVGMGGGQETQYF.